These 31 T cell receptor beta chains were all obtained from the same sample, sequenced in a study of technical replicates of blood from a few donors. Sequencing used immunoSEQ multiplex PCR; TCRdb keeps in-frame clones, though not all of them. The table shows under 70,000 clones, with roughly nine tenths occurring only once. What was sequenced was T cells isolated from PBMCs. These receptors all come from a human donor in good health.

This clone was recorded only once. The chain uses TRBV19 and TRBJ1-1; D unclear. Per germline, CDR1 LNHDA and CDR2 SQIVND (reference sequence). The V end was cut by 6 bases, the J end by 9 bases, with 5 bases between. There are 9 residues in the CDR3. CDR3 DNA sequence: TGTGCCAGTAGCTATCAAGCTTTCTTT. Translation gives CASSYQAFF. The full variable domain, with the rest looked up from reference TRBV19 and TRBJ1-1, is DGGITQSPKYLFRKEGQNVTLSCEQNLNHDAMYWYRQDPGQGLRLIYYSQIVNDFQKGDIAEGYSVSREKKESFPLTVTSAQKNPTAFYLCASSYQAFFGQGTRLTVV.

CDR3 region: CASSLTSLGLAGGLTQYF. In DNA, the CDR3 is TGTGCCAGCAGCTTAACGAGCTTGGGACTAGCGGGAGGGCTTACGCAGTATTTT. This chain uses TRBV7-2 with TRBJ2-3; TRBD2 agrees at 16 bases. Germline V gene lookup returns CDR1 SGHTA and CDR2 FQGNSA. The CDR3 has 18 amino acids. J lost 8 bases, V lost 2 bases, and 10 bases had no gene match.

The V and J genes are TRBV7-2 and TRBJ2-7; 10 bases align to TRBD2. Germline CDR1 and CDR2: SGHTA and FQGNSA. This CDR3 is built from 17 residues. V gave up 1 base and J gave up 2 bases; unmatched junction bases: 8. CDR3 loop: CASSLGYSGRTPYEQYF. For the CDR3, the DNA is TGTGCCAGCAGCTTAGGATATAGCGGGAGGACCCCCTACGAGCAGTACTTC.

Concerning this clone itself: This sample includes further DNA sequences coding for the same CDR3. J is TRBJ2-7 and V is TRBV7-6; D gene uncertain. The CDR3 runs 13 residues. The V end lost 1 base, the J end lost 3 bases, and 7 bases lay between the germline ends. Germline CDR1 reads SGHVS; CDR2 reads FNYEAQ. The CDR3 nucleotides are TGTGCCAGCAGCTTAGGTCCTAACTACGAGCAGTACTTC. It yields the protein CASSLGPNYEQYF.

The chain combines TRBV9 with TRBJ1-2; D remains unclear. Germline CDR1 and CDR2: SGDLS and YYNGEE. Trimming stripped 2 bases from V and 8 bases from J, with 16 bases between. The CDR3 sequence is 14 residues long. The CDR3 is CASSVFPSRSGYTF. Written as DNA, the CDR3 is TGTGCCAGCAGCGTCTTCCCCTCTCGGTCCGGCTACACCTTC.

The chain combines TRBV4-1 with TRBJ2-3, with D maybe TRBD1 (6 bases). V shed 1 base and J shed 4 bases, with 18 bases lying between them. This CDR3 is built from 17 residues. Germline V gene lookup returns CDR1 MGHRA and CDR2 YSYEKL. CDR3 in amino acids: CASSQGDKGVKSDTQYF. CDR3 bases: TGCGCCAGCAGCCAAGGGGACAAAGGAGTCAAGTCAGATACGCAGTATTTT.

The chain combines TRBV4-2 with TRBJ1-1; TRBD1 is a possible D gene (5 bases). The CDR3 runs to 13 residues. Germline V gene data show CDR1 as LGHNA and CDR2 as YNFKEQ. The V and J ends lost 3 bases and 3 bases respectively, with 8 bases between them. The CDR3 spells CASSQGGYTEAFF. In nucleotides, the CDR3 is TGTGCCAGCAGCCAGGGGGGGTACACTGAAGCTTTCTTT.

This chain joins TRBV28 and TRBJ2-5; the D gene is possibly TRBD2 (5 bases). This CDR3 is 15 amino acids long. V was pared by 4 bases and J by 4 bases, with 16 bases between. The V gene's germline CDR1 is MDHEN and CDR2 SYDVKM. The CDR3 nucleotides are TGTGCCAGCAGTTCGCGGGCAGGCCTCAGAGAGACCCAGTACTTC. This codes for CASSSRAGLRETQYF.

The chain joins TRBV15 to TRBJ1-1; no firm D call. CDR1 LNHNV and CDR2 YYDKDF come from the germline V gene (reference sequence). The CDR3 is 13 amino acids. V was shortened by 7 bases and J by 0 bases, with 9 bases between the two germline ends. The CDR3 nucleotides are TGTGCCACCAAAGACTCCATGAACACTGAAGCTTTCTTT. Translated, it gives CATKDSMNTEAFF.

The chain combines TRBV30 with TRBJ2-7, with D possibly TRBD2 on 5 matching bases. Germline CDR1 and CDR2: GTSNPN and SVGIG (reference sequence). V was trimmed by 1 base and J by 2 bases, leaving 12 bases between them. The CDR3 length is 14 residues. CDR3 sequence reads: CAWSAYRDTYEQYF. The CDR3, as DNA: TGTGCCTGGAGTGCCTACCGGGATACCTACGAGCAGTACTTC. The whole variable domain, filled in from reference TRBV30 and TRBJ2-7, reads SQTIHQWPATLVQPVGSPLSLECTVEGTSNPNLYWYRQAAGRGLQLLFYSVGIGQISSEVPQNLSASRPQDRQFILSSKKLLLSDSGFYLCAWSAYRDTYEQYFGPGTRLTVT.

DNA for the CDR3: TGTGCCAGCAGTCCCTACCAGACTAGCGAGTACAATGAGCAGTTCTTC. Protein: CASSPYQTSEYNEQFF. The J gene is TRBJ2-1, the V gene TRBV27, with 8 nucleotides matching TRBD2. Germline V gene sequence: CDR1 MNHEY, CDR2 SMNVEV (reference sequence). V lost 5 bases, J lost 4 bases, and 10 bases stayed unmatched. The CDR3 extends over 16 amino acids.

The CDR3 nucleotides read TGTGCCAGCAGTTACTGGTCCGGGGACTCTGGAAACACCATATATTTT. Translated: CASSYWSGDSGNTIYF. The chain links TRBV6-6 to TRBJ1-3, with D hard to call. The V and J ends lost 1 base and 0 bases respectively, with 10 bases between them. This CDR3 region has 16 residues. Per germline, CDR1 MNHNY and CDR2 SVGAGI (reference sequence).

The chain recombines TRBV9 with TRBJ1-1; 7 bases are a match to TRBD1. V gave up 0 bases and J gave up 3 bases; unmatched junction bases: 5. The CDR3 runs to 15 residues. Germline V gene sequence: CDR1 SGDLS, CDR2 YYNGEE. Written as DNA, the CDR3 is TGTGCCAGCAGCGTAGATACAGGGGAGTACACTGAAGCTTTCTTT. Protein sequence: CASSVDTGEYTEAFF.

The V gene is TRBV28, the J gene TRBJ1-2; 9 positions agree with TRBD1. With V trimmed by 4 bases and J by 4 bases, 4 bases remained unmatched. Germline V gene lookup returns CDR1 MDHEN and CDR2 SYDVKM. The CDR3 totals 14 residues. CDR3: CASSSGQGFYGYTF. The CDR3 nucleotides are TGTGCCAGCAGTTCGGGACAGGGATTCTATGGCTACACCTTC.

The V call is TRBV4-1, the J call TRBJ1-2; maybe TRBD1 (6 bases). Germline CDR1 is MGHRA and CDR2 is YSYEKL. V lost 0 bases, J lost 2 bases, and 16 bases lay in between. The CDR3 is 17 residues long. The CDR3 sequence: CASSQEVGGAPNYGYTF. CDR3 coding DNA: TGCGCCAGCAGCCAAGAGGTAGGGGGGGCCCCCAACTATGGCTACACCTTC.

Details on this clone: The same CDR3 can be traced to other DNA sequences in this sample. The chain combines TRBV9 with TRBJ1-5, with D uncertain. The CDR3 is 14 residues long. The ends were cut back, 0 bases at V and 4 bases at J, with 8 bases in the middle. CDR1 and CDR2 from the germline V gene are SGDLS and YYNGEE. The CDR3 is CASSVAPENQPQHF. CDR3 in DNA: TGTGCCAGCAGCGTAGCTCCAGAAAATCAGCCCCAGCATTTT.

The V call is TRBV5-1, the J call TRBJ2-5; D is perhaps TRBD2 (7 bases). The germline V gene has CDR1 SGHRS and CDR2 YFSETQ. The CDR3 contains 15 residues. The germline V and J ends were trimmed by 4 bases and 0 bases, with 13 bases remaining between them. CDR3 nucleotides: TGCGCCAGCAGCCGCTCGGGGGGCTACCAAGAGACCCAGTACTTC. Translated: CASSRSGGYQETQYF.

The chain carries TRBV9 and TRBJ1-1; unclear D gene. This CDR3 is 15 amino acids long. V lost 0 bases to trimming and J lost 5 bases, with 14 bases between them. Germline CDR1 reads SGDLS; CDR2 reads YYNGEE. CDR3 nucleotide sequence: TGTGCCAGCAGCGTAGTAGCTATACCGGGAACTGAAGCTTTCTTT. This encodes CASSVVAIPGTEAFF.

This chain connects TRBV9 to TRBJ2-3, with TRBD2 matching over 8 bases. Germline V CDR1 and CDR2: SGDLS, YYNGEE. After removal of 2 bases from V and 4 bases from J, the junction contained 9 bases not matched to a gene. CDR3 length equals 16 residues. Here the CDR3 reads CASSVSLAVSPDTQYF. The CDR3 DNA sequence: TGTGCCAGCAGCGTGTCACTAGCGGTGAGCCCAGATACGCAGTATTTT.

This sequence joins TRBV28 and TRBJ2-7; D may be TRBD1 (6 bases). The V and J ends lost 5 bases and 5 bases respectively, with 16 bases between them. This CDR3 is 14 amino acids long. CDR1 MDHEN and CDR2 SYDVKM come from the germline V gene. CDR3 bases: TGTGCCAGCAGTCGAGGGGGTCTTGGACACGAGCAGTACTTC. Its translation: CASSRGGLGHEQYF.

The V gene is TRBV25-1, the J gene TRBJ1-1; D remains unclear. The CDR3 runs to 13 residues. Germline V gene data show CDR1 as MGHDK and CDR2 as SYGVNS. V lost 7 bases and J 1 base, leaving 10 bases between the germline ends. CDR3 DNA: TGTGCCAGCACCACTGACACGAACACTGAAGCTTTCTTT. Residues: CASTTDTNTEAFF.

This clone appeared a single time. The V and J genes are TRBV5-6 and TRBJ2-1; 8 bases align to TRBD2. The length of the CDR3 is 16 residues. Germline V lookup: CDR1 SGHDT, CDR2 YYEEEE. The junction had 7 bases not matched to a gene; V was cut back by 1 base and J by 4 bases. This chain's CDR3 is CASSLYGRDIYNEQFF. In nucleotides, the CDR3 is TGTGCCAGCAGCTTGTACGGGAGGGATATATACAATGAGCAGTTCTTC.

The chain recombines TRBV7-9 with TRBJ1-1, with 7 bases that match TRBD1. V was pared by 7 bases and J by 5 bases, with 10 bases of the junction left unmatched. This CDR3 has 14 residues. CDR1 is SEHNR and CDR2 is FQNEAQ in the germline V gene (reference sequence). CDR3 region: CASTISQGGTEAFF. In DNA form, the CDR3 reads TGTGCCAGCACCATAAGCCAGGGGGGAACTGAAGCTTTCTTT.

This clone has a single count. The J gene is TRBJ2-5, the V gene TRBV5-1; tentatively, D is TRBD2 (7 bases). V was cut by 9 bases and J by 5 bases, with 14 bases left in between. Per germline, CDR1 SGHRS and CDR2 YFSETQ. The CDR3 spans 12 residues. CDR3 residues: CATRGGAETQYF. CDR3 DNA sequence: TGCGCCACCCGCGGGGGCGCTGAGACCCAGTACTTC.

The chain has TRBV5-1 and TRBJ2-7, with D maybe TRBD1 (6 bases). The CDR3 spans 14 residues. Trimming removed 2 bases from V and 4 bases from J, with 13 bases in between. Per the germline V gene, CDR1 is SGHRS and CDR2 is YFSETQ. Written as DNA, the CDR3 is TGCGCCAGCAGCTTAGAACAGGGCTTTTACGAGCAGTACTTC. Amino acids: CASSLEQGFYEQYF.

The CDR3 loop reads CASSLEASEVTGELFF. The CDR3, as DNA: TGTGCCAGCAGCTTAGAGGCTAGCGAAGTCACCGGGGAGCTGTTTTTT. The V and J genes are TRBV7-6 and TRBJ2-2; weak D call: TRBD2 (6 bases). The germline CDR1 and CDR2 sequences are SGHVS and FNYEAQ. This CDR3 has 16 residues. V was cut by 1 base and J by 4 bases, with 13 bases left in between.

The chain recombines TRBV7-3 with TRBJ2-2; 7 nucleotides align to TRBD1. The V gene end was trimmed by 1 base and the J gene end by 6 bases; junction bases not matched to a gene: 2. This CDR3 is built from 14 residues. Germline V lookup: CDR1 SGHTA, CDR2 FQGTGA. The CDR3 coding sequence is TGTGCCAGCAGCTTAAACAGGGGCGCCGGGGAGCTGTTTTTT. It specifies CASSLNRGAGELFF. Drawing the rest from reference TRBV7-3 and TRBJ2-2, the complete variable domain is GAGVSQTPSNKVTEKGKYVELRCDPISGHTALYWYRQSLGQGPEFLIYFQGTGAADDSGLPNDRFFAVRPEGSVSTLKIQRTERGDSAVYLCASSLNRGAGELFFGEGSRLTVL.

The rearrangement uses TRBV28 and TRBJ1-1; 8 bases fit TRBD1. There are 14 residues in the CDR3. The germline V gene has CDR1 MDHEN and CDR2 SYDVKM. With V trimmed by 7 bases and J by 3 bases, 7 bases remained unmatched. Here the CDR3 DNA reads TGTGCCAGCACAACAGGGGGTGAGGACACTGAAGCTTTCTTT. This encodes CASTTGGEDTEAFF.

This sequence joins TRBV6-5 and TRBJ1-3; 8 bases fit TRBD1. Germline V lookup: CDR1 MNHEY, CDR2 SVGAGI. The V and J ends lost 0 bases and 4 bases, in that order; junction bases with no gene match: 5. The CDR3 extends over 16 amino acids. CDR3 residues: CASSYSRTGIGNTIYF. In nucleotides, the CDR3 is TGTGCCAGCAGTTACTCCCGGACAGGGATCGGAAACACCATATATTTT.

The V call is TRBV10-1, the J call TRBJ2-3, with TRBD2 identical over 16 bases. The CDR3 spans 19 residues. The J segment lost 2 bases and the V segment lost 6 bases, leaving 11 bases of the junction unmatched. Germline assignment: CDR1 WNHNN and CDR2 SYGVQD (reference sequence). The CDR3 DNA is TGCGCCAGCAGATGGAGCGGGACTAGCGGGAGGGAGCACACAGATACGCAGTATTTT. Translating it yields CASRWSGTSGREHTDTQYF.

The chain combines TRBV18 with TRBJ2-1; no clear D gene. Germline V CDR1 and CDR2: KGHSH, LQKENI. There are 12 residues in the CDR3. Between the trimmed V and J ends, which lost 4 bases and 4 bases, there was a span of 5 bases. Written as DNA, the CDR3 is TGTGCCAGCTCACTAATTTACAATGAGCAGTTCTTC. Its protein product is CASSLIYNEQFF.